Each of the 14 T cell receptor beta chains below was sequenced from the same sample in a study of T-cell memory formation after mild COVID-19. MiXCR was run by TCRdb on the 5' RACE reads, yielding one entry per CDR3 protein. The table lists about 430,000 distinct CDR3 sequences, approximately 24% of them singletons, with around 8.1% in the top ten. The sample taken for sequencing was PBMCs or a T cell subset sorted from them (not recorded which). The receptors shown here come from an adult woman who had mild COVID-19 (a few samples of this study predate the infection). Cell type and time point are not known.

This clonotype turned up a few times. The chain links TRBV11-2 to TRBJ2-6, with 9 bases matching TRBD1. CDR1 SGHAT and CDR2 FQNNGV come from the germline V gene. The CDR3 consists of 18 residues. Trimming removed 4 bases from V and 0 bases from J; junction bases left unmatched: 7. CDR3: CASSSRTGVFSGANVLTF. In DNA form, the CDR3 reads TGTGCCAGCAGCTCACGGACAGGGGTTTTCTCTGGGGCCAACGTCCTGACTTTC.

The rearrangement joins TRBV27 to TRBJ2-1, with 8 bases fitting TRBD1. The V gene end was trimmed by 7 bases and the J gene end by 7 bases; junction bases not matched to a gene: 6. Germline V gene data show CDR1 as MNHEY and CDR2 as SMNVEV (reference sequence). The CDR3 is made up of 13 amino acids. The CDR3 loop reads CASNGQGQNEQFF. The CDR3, as DNA: TGTGCCAGCAACGGACAGGGCCAAAATGAGCAGTTCTTC.

The table lists this clonotype with a count of one. The rearrangement joins TRBV12-3 or TRBV12-4 to TRBJ1-2; D may be TRBD1 (5 bases). CDR3 length: 13 residues. V lost 8 bases, J lost 2 bases, and 12 bases lay in between. CDR3 region: CASGTGPNYGYTF. Here the CDR3 DNA reads TGTGCCAGCGGGACTGGGCCGAACTATGGCTACACCTTC.

V is TRBV5-4 and J is TRBJ2-7; 9 bases line up with TRBD2. The CDR3 length is 13 residues. Looked up from germline, CDR1 is SGHNT and CDR2 is YYREEE (reference sequence). Unmatched junction bases numbered 10, after V lost 9 bases and J lost 6 bases. CDR3 in amino acids: CAITSGGTLEQYF. The CDR3 DNA reads TGTGCCATCACCAGCGGGGGGACGCTCGAGCAGTACTTC.

This clonotype was found a few times. The chain uses TRBV15 and TRBJ2-7, with D perhaps matching TRBD1 (6 bases). V was clipped by 2 bases and J by 1 base, with 9 bases between them. CDR3 length equals 14 residues. CDR1 LNHNV and CDR2 YYDKDF come from the germline V gene (reference sequence). The CDR3 DNA reads TGTGCCACCAGCAGACTTCAGGGGTCCTACGAGCAGTACTTC. Protein sequence: CATSRLQGSYEQYF. The whole variable domain, filled in from reference TRBV15 and TRBJ2-7, reads DAMVIQNPRYQVTQFGKPVTLSCSQTLNHNVMYWYQQKSSQAPKLLFHYYDKDFNNEADTPDNFQSRRPNTSFCFLDIRSPGLGDTAMYLCATSRLQGSYEQYFGPGTRLTVT.

This clonotype turned up a few times. The rearrangement links TRBV5-1 to TRBJ2-3; 14 bases match TRBD2. In germline, CDR1 is SGHRS, CDR2 YFSETQ. This CDR3 spans 15 amino acids. V lost 5 bases to trimming and J lost 8 bases; unmatched junction nucleotides: 7. CDR3 sequence: CASRPPTSGGVTQYF. The CDR3 DNA follows: TGCGCCAGCAGACCCCCGACTAGCGGGGGGGTTACGCAGTATTTT. Drawing the rest from reference TRBV5-1 and TRBJ2-3, the complete variable domain is KAGVTQTPRYLIKTRGQQVTLSCSPISGHRSVSWYQQTPGQGLQFLFEYFSETQRNKGNFPGRFSGRQFSNSRSEMNVSTLELGDSALYLCASRPPTSGGVTQYFGPGTRLTVL.

In its sample, this clonotype was seen a few times. The chain has TRBV5-6 and TRBJ1-2; D is possibly TRBD1 (6 bases). The V gene lost 4 bases and the J gene lost 8 bases, with 9 bases spanning the gap. Germline CDR1 SGHDT, CDR2 YYEEEE. The CDR3 consists of 11 residues. The CDR3 is CASSEGGGYTF. DNA of the CDR3: TGTGCCAGCAGCGAAGGGGGAGGCTACACCTTC.

This clonotype was observed a handful of times. The rearrangement links TRBV29-1 to TRBJ2-5, with 14 bases matching TRBD2. From germline, CDR1 is SQVTM and CDR2 ANQGSEA. V was pared by 2 bases and J by 5 bases, with 7 bases of the junction left unmatched. The CDR3 is made up of 16 amino acids. CDR3 bases: TGCAGCGTTGAAAAGGGACTAGCGGGAGCAAGTGAGACCCAGTACTTC. Translating gives CSVEKGLAGASETQYF. The complete variable domain, with remaining parts taken from reference TRBV29-1 and TRBJ2-5, reads SAVISQKPSRDICQRGTSLTIQCQVDSQVTMMFWYRQQPGQSLTLIATANQGSEATYESGFVIDKFPISRPNLTFSTLTVSNMSPEDSSIYLCSVEKGLAGASETQYFGPGTRLLVL.

The genes are TRBV20-1 and TRBJ1-5; D perhaps matches TRBD1 (5 bases). CDR3 length equals 16 residues. Between the trimmed V and J ends, which lost 6 bases and 1 base, there was a span of 19 bases. The germline CDR1 and CDR2 sequences are DFQATT and SNEGSKA (reference sequence). The CDR3 loop reads CSAVKPGTVSNQPQHF. In DNA, the CDR3 is TGCAGTGCCGTCAAGCCCGGGACTGTCAGCAATCAGCCCCAGCATTTT.

The chain uses TRBV12-3 or TRBV12-4 and TRBJ1-2; D uncertain. The V gene lost 6 bases and the J gene lost 9 bases, with 14 bases spanning the gap. The CDR3 length is 12 residues. In DNA, the CDR3 is TGTGCCAGCAGCCTATCTAGGTTCAGCTACACCTTC. This gives the protein CASSLSRFSYTF.

This clonotype was counted between two and nine times. The chain couples TRBV3-1 to TRBJ1-1; no firm D call. Deletions cut 1 base from V and 5 bases from J, with 14 bases between. The CDR3 length is 15 residues. Germline V CDR1 and CDR2: LGHDT, YNNKEL (reference sequence). The CDR3 loop is CASSQGLEENTEAFF. The CDR3 nucleotides read TGTGCCAGCAGCCAAGGTCTGGAGGAGAATACTGAAGCTTTCTTT.

In this sample, this clonotype turned up a few times. The chain uses TRBV5-6 and TRBJ2-3; TRBD1 agrees at 10 bases. CDR1 is SGHDT and CDR2 is YYEEEE in the germline V gene. V gave up 0 bases and J gave up 3 bases; unmatched junction bases: 4. There are 16 residues in the CDR3. The DNA for the CDR3 is TGTGCCAGCAGCTTGGAGCCGGGACAGGGGACAGATACGCAGTATTTT. This encodes CASSLEPGQGTDTQYF.

The chain carries TRBV11-2 and TRBJ2-7; 8 nucleotides agree with TRBD1. V was clipped by 5 bases and J by 2 bases; unmatched bases: 5. CDR1 and CDR2 (germline): SGHAT, FQNNGV. The CDR3 has 14 amino acids. The CDR3 sequence: CASSQTGEAYEQYF. For the CDR3, the DNA is TGTGCCAGCAGCCAGACAGGGGAGGCCTACGAGCAGTACTTC.

This clonotype turned up a few times. The DNA of the CDR3 is TGTGCCAGCAGCTTAAATCTGGGATCGACAGATACGCAGTATTTT. Its translation: CASSLNLGSTDTQYF. The genes are TRBV7-6 and TRBJ2-3; D gene uncertain. Germline V gene sequence: CDR1 SGHVS, CDR2 FNYEAQ. V was trimmed by 2 bases and J by 3 bases, leaving 12 bases between them. CDR3 size: 15 residues.